This T cell receptor (beta chain) was identified during a study of PD-L1 blockade in urothelial cancer. In the study overall: Blood analysis was done at 3 weeks (second dose) and 6 weeks after treatment began. Study-level results: Tumor-linked clones in blood grew more by 3 weeks in durable-benefit patients.

To note about this clone: What it binds is not known.

The time point denotes: pretreatment peripheral blood. Clones were read by immunoSEQ multiplex PCR, and TCRdb kept only the in-frame ones, dropping some. In the table there are roughly 95,000 clones, over 75% of which are singletons. Germline CDR1 and CDR2: KGHSH and LQKENI. CDR3 length: 14 amino acids. V lost 3 bases to trimming and J lost 9 bases; unmatched junction nucleotides: 6. The TCR was taken from a man aged 60 to 69 with urothelial cancer. This chain uses TRBV18 with TRBJ2-1; 9 nucleotides line up with TRBD2. The sequencing here drew on PBMCs, taken around atezolizumab (anti-PD-L1) treatment. CDR3: CASSPSGRGGEQFF. In DNA, the CDR3 is TGTGCCAGCTCACCTAGCGGGAGAGGCGGTGAGCAGTTCTTC. Together with reference TRBV18 and TRBJ2-1, the CDR3 gives the full variable domain: NAGVMQNPRHLVRRRGQEARLRCSPMKGHSHVYWYRQLPEEGLKFMVYLQKENIIDESGMPKERFSAEFPKEGPSILRIQQVVRGDSAAYFCASSPSGRGGEQFFGPGTRLTVL.